The sequence of this TCR beta chain was determined in a study of T cells in Graves' hyperthyroidism and ophthalmopathy. CDR3 size: 14 residues. V dropped 3 bases and J dropped 0 bases, with 6 bases sitting between them. Germline V gene data show CDR1 as MDHEN and CDR2 as SYDVKM. This clonotype was detected ten times or more. Amplified regions were TCR beta CDR3 sequences from RNA transcripts. HTBI primers were used for first-round RT-PCR of the TCR CDR3. TCRdb reanalysed the multiplex PCR reads using MiXCR and keeps one entry per CDR3 protein. The data contain approximately 610,000 distinct CDR3 sequences, about 14% of them singletons.

J is TRBJ1-3 and V is TRBV28; D is undetermined. This sequence was found in a woman in her forties with Graves' ophthalmopathy. The sequencing sample was made of blood. The CDR3 DNA follows: TGTGCCAGCAGTTTCATGGACTCTGGAAACACCATATATTTT. It specifies CASSFMDSGNTIYF. Based on the CDR3 plus reference TRBV28 and TRBJ1-3, the full variable domain is DVKVTQSSRYLVKRTGEKVFLECVQDMDHENMFWYRQDPGLGLRLIYFSYDVKMKEKGDIPEGYSVSREKKERFSLILESASTNQTSMYLCASSFMDSGNTIYFGEGSWLTVV.